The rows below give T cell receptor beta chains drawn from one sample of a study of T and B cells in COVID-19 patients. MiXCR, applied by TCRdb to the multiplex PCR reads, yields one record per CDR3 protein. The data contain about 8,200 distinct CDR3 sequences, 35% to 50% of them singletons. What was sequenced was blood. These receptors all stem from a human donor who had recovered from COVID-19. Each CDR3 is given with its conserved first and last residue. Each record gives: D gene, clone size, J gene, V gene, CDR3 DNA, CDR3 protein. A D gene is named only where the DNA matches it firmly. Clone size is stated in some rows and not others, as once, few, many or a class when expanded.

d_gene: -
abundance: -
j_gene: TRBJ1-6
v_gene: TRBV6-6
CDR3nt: TGTGCCAGCAGTGAAGACAGGCGGACCTATAATTCACCCCTCCACTTT
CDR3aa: CASSEDRRTYNSPLHF

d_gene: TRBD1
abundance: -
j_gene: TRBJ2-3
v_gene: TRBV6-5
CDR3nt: TGTGCCAGCAGTTACTCGGGACAGGGGGGAACAGATACGCAGTATTTT
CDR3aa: CASSYSGQGGTDTQYF

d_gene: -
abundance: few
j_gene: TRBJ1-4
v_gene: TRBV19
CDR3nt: TGTGCCAGTACCCCACTCCAGACCAGAGGGGAAAAACTGTTTTTT
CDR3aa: CASTPLQTRGEKLFF

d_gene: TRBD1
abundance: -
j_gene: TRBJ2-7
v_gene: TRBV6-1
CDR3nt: TGTGCCAGCAGTGCGGCCTCGGGACAGGGCTCCTACGAGCAGTACTTC
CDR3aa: CASSAASGQGSYEQYF

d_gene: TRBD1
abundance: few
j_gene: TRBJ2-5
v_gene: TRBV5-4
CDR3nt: TGTGCCAGCAGTTACGACGGGACAGGCGACTTC
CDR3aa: CASSYDGTGDF

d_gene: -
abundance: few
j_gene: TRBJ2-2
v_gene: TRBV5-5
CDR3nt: TGTGCCAGCAGCTTGGGGATGAACACCGGGGAGCTGTTTTTT
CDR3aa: CASSLGMNTGELFF

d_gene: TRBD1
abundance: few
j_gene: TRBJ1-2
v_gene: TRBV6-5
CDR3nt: TGTGCCAGCAGCCCACAGGGGGGAAATGGCTACACCTTC
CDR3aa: CASSPQGGNGYTF

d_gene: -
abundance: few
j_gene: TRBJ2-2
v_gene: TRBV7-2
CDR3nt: TGTGCCAGCAGCCCCAACCCCAAGAACACCGGGGAGCTGTTTTTT
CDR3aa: CASSPNPKNTGELFF

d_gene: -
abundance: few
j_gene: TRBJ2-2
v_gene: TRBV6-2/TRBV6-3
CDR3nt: TGTGCCAGCAGAGTACAGGGGAACACCGGGGAGCTGTTTTTT
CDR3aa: CASRVQGNTGELFF

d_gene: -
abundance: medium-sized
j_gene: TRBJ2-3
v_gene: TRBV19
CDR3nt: TGTGCCAGTAGTGTGAGCCAGAACACAGATACGCAGTATTTT
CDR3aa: CASSVSQNTDTQYF

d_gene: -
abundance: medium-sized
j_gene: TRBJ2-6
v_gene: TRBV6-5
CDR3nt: TGTGCCAGCAGTCGGGGAATGAGTGGGGCCAACGTCCTGACTTTC
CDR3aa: CASSRGMSGANVLTF

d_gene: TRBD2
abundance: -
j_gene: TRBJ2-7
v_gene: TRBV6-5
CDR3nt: TGTGCCAGCAGTCTTAGCGGGGGCGAGCAGTACTTC
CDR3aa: CASSLSGGEQYF

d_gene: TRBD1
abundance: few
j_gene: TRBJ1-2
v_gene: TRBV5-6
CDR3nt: TGTGCCAGCAGCTGGGGACAGGAGAATGGCTACACCTTC
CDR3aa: CASSWGQENGYTF

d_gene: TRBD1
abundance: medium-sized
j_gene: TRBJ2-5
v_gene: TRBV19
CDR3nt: TGTGCCAGTAGTATCCGACAGGGGCGAGAGACCCAGTACTTC
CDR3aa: CASSIRQGRETQYF

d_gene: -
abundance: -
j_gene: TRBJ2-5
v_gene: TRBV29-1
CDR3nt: TGCAGCGTTGATGGGGCAGGGAGGGAGACCCAGTACTTC
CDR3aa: CSVDGAGRETQYF

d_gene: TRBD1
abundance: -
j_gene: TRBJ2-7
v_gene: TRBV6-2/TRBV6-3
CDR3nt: TGTGCCAGCAGCTCGTGGACAGGGGCCTACGAGCAGTACTTC
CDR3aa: CASSSWTGAYEQYF

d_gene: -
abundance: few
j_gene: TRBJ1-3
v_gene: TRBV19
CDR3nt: TGTGCCAGTACCCCGGGCGTGGGTTTCGGAAACACCATATATTTT
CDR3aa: CASTPGVGFGNTIYF

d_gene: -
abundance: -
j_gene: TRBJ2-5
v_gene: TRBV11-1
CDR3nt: TGTGCCAGCAGCTTAGTCCGGGAGCAAGAGACCCAGTACTTC
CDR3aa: CASSLVREQETQYF

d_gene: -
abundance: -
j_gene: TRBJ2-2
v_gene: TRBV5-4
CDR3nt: TGCGCCAGCAGCCAAGAACTGGGGGTAAAGACCGGGGAGCTGTTTTTT
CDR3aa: CASSQELGVKTGELFF

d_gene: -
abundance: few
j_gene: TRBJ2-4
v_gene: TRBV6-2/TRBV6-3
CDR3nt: TGTGCCAGCAGTTATCAAGGCGGGGTAGACATTCAGTACTTC
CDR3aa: CASSYQGGVDIQYF

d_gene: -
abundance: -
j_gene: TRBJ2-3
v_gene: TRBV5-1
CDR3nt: TGCGCCAGCAGCTTAGAATGGCCGATCACAGATACGCAGTATTTT
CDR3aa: CASSLEWPITDTQYF

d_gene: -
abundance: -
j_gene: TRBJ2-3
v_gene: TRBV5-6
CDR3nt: TGTGCCAGCAGCTCCGCAGGGATGGGGGACACAGATACGCAGTATTTT
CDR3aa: CASSSAGMGDTDTQYF

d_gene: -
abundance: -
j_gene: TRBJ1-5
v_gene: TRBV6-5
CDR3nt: TGTGCCAGCAAGGGGCGGGGCCGGGATGGCAATCAGCCCCAGCATTTT
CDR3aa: CASKGRGRDGNQPQHF

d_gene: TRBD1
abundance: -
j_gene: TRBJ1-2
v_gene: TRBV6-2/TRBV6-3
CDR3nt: TGTGCCAGCAGCCAACCGGGGACAGGGATCGGCTACACCTTC
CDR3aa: CASSQPGTGIGYTF

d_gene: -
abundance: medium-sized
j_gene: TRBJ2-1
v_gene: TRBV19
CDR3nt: TGTGCCAGTAGTCCACCCTACCCTAGGAGCTCCTACAATGAGCAGTTCTTC
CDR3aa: CASSPPYPRSSYNEQFF

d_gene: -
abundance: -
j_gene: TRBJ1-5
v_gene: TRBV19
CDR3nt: TGTGCCAGTAGACCGGAGGGACGGCAGCCCCAGCATTTT
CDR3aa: CASRPEGRQPQHF

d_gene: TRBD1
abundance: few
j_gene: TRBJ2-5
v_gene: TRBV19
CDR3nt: TGTGCCAGTGCCCGACAGGGAAAAGAGACCCAGTACTTC
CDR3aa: CASARQGKETQYF

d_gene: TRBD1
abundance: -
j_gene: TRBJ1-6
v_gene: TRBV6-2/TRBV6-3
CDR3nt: TGTGCCAGCAGAAAAGAGGGACAGGGATTCCCCCTCCACTTT
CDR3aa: CASRKEGQGFPLHF

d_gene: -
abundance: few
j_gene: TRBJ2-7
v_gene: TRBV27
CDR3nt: TGTGCCAGCAGTTGGACAGAATCAAACTACGAGCAGTACTTC
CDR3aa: CASSWTESNYEQYF

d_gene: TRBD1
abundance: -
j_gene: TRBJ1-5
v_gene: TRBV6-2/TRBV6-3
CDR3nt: TGTGCCAGCGGAAAGACAGGGGGCAGCCAGCCCCAGCATTTT
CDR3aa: CASGKTGGSQPQHF

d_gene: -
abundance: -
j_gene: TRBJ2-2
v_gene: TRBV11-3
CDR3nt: TGTGCCAGCAGCTTCACAGGACCGAACACCGGGGAGCTGTTTTTT
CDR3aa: CASSFTGPNTGELFF

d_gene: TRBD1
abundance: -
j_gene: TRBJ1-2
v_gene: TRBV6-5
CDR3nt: TGTGCCAGCAGACCAGGGGGCTGGGGCTATGGCTACACCTTC
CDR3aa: CASRPGGWGYGYTF

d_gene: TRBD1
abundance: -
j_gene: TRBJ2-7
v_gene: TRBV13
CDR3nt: TGTGCCAGCAGCTCGGGGACAGGCTCCAAACCCTACGAGCAGTACTTC
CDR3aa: CASSSGTGSKPYEQYF

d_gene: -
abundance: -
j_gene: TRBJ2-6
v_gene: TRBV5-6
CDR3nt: TGTGCCAGCAGCTTGGGCAGGGTCCTCCCTGGGGACAACGTCCTGACTTTC
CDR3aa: CASSLGRVLPGDNVLTF

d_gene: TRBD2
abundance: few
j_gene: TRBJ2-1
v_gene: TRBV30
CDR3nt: TGTGCCTGGAGCCTAGCGGTTTCCTACAATGAGCAGTTCTTC
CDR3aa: CAWSLAVSYNEQFF

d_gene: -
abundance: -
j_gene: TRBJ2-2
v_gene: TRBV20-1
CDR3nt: TGCAGTGCTAGAGATAGTCTTGGTGGTGCCACCGGGGAGCTGTTTTTT
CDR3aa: CSARDSLGGATGELFF

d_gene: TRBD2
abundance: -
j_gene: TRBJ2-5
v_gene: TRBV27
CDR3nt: TGTGCCAGCAGACTAGCGGGGGGTAACCAAGAGACCCAGTACTTC
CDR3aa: CASRLAGGNQETQYF

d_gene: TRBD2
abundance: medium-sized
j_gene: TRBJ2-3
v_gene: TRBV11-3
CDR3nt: TGTGCCAGCAGCTTGTTAGCGGGGGGTACAGATACGCAGTATTTT
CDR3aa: CASSLLAGGTDTQYF

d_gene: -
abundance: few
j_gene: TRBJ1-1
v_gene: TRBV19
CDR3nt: TGTGCCAGTAGCCAGGGCACTGAAGCTTTCTTT
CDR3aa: CASSQGTEAFF

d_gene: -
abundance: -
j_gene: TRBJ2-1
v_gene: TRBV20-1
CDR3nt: TGCAGTGCCATACAGGGTGAGCAGTTCTTC
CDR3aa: CSAIQGEQFF

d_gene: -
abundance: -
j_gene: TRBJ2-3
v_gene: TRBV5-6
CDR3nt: TGTGCCAGCAGCTCATGGACAGGGAGGGCCTTCACAGATACGCAGTATTTT
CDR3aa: CASSSWTGRAFTDTQYF

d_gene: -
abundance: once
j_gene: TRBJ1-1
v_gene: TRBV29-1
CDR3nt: TGCAGCGGGAGAGGGGTGGGCATTGGGGTGAACACTGAAGCTTTCTTT
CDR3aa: CSGRGVGIGVNTEAFF

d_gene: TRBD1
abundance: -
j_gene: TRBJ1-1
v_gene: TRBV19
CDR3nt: TGTGCCAGTAGTCCGGGACAGGGGGCGTTTGTGTTTCCTGAAGCTTTCTTT
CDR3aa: CASSPGQGAFVFPEAFF

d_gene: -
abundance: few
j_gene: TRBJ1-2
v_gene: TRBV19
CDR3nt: TGTGCCAGTAGCAGGGGAAACAACTATGGCTACACCTTC
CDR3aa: CASSRGNNYGYTF

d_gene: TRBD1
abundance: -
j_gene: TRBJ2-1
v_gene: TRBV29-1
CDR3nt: TGCAGCGCTGAGGGGGCGGCTTACAATGAGCAGTTCTTC
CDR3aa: CSAEGAAYNEQFF

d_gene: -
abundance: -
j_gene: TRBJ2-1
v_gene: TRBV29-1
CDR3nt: TGCAGCGCTGGGGGAGGAGGCCGGGAGCAGTTCTTC
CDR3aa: CSAGGGGREQFF

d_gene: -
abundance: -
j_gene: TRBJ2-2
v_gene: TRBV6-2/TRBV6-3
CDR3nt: TGTGCCAGCAGTTACCTGACAGGTAACACCGGGGAGCTGTTTTTT
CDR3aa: CASSYLTGNTGELFF

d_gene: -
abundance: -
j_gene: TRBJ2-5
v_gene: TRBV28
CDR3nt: TGTGCCAGCAGTTTTACCCCCGCCAGCCGAGGGACCCAGTACTTC
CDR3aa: CASSFTPASRGTQYF

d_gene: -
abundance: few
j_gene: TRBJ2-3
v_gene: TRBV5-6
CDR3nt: TGTGCCAGCAGCTTGGGAGGAGGCATCACAGATACGCAGTATTTT
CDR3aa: CASSLGGGITDTQYF

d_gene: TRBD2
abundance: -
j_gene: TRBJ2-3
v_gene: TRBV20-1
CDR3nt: TGCAGTGCTCCGACTAGCGGGGGAGGGGGAGATACGCAGTATTTT
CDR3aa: CSAPTSGGGGDTQYF

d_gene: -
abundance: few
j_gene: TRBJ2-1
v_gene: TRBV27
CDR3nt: TGTGCCAGCAGTTATAGGGGCTCCTACAATGAGCAGTTCTTC
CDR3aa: CASSYRGSYNEQFF

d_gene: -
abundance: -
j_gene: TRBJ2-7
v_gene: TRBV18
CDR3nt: TGTGCCAGCTCACCATCCAAGGGCTACGAGCAGTACTTC
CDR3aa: CASSPSKGYEQYF

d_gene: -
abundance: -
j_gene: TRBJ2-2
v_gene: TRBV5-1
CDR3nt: TGCGCCAGCAGCTTGGCTACGGCGAACACCGGGGAGCTGATTTTT
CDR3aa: CASSLATANTGELIF